This is a list of T cell receptor beta chains from one sample in a study of T-cell memory formation after mild COVID-19. TCRdb reprocessed the 5' RACE reads with MiXCR, giving one entry per CDR3 protein. The sample includes around 300,000 distinct CDR3 sequences, 8% to 10% of them seen just once. The sequenced material came from PBMCs or a T cell subset sorted from them (not recorded which). These receptors all stem from a man aged 18 to 35 who had mild COVID-19 (a few samples of this study predate the infection). Cell type and time point are not known. CDR3s include the opening cysteine and the closing phenylalanine or tryptophan. A D gene is named only where the DNA matches it firmly. Clone size is given for some rows only: seen once, a few or many times, or a class if the clone is expanded.

d_gene	v_gene	abundance	j_gene	CDR3aa	CDR3nt
-	TRBV3-1	-	TRBJ1-1	CASSQGGVSEAFF	TGTGCCAGCAGCCAAGGCGGGGTTTCTGAAGCTTTCTTT
TRBD1	TRBV7-6	few	TRBJ1-1	CASSEYGGRGAFF	TGTGCCAGCAGTGAATATGGGGGCAGGGGGGCTTTCTTT
TRBD1	TRBV4-2	few	TRBJ1-1	CASSTRDRSTEAFF	TGTGCCAGCAGCACCCGGGACAGGTCCACTGAAGCTTTCTTT
-	TRBV7-2	-	TRBJ2-3	CASSLTQKADTQYF	TGTGCCAGCAGCTTAACCCAAAAGGCAGATACGCAGTATTTT
-	TRBV10-3	-	TRBJ2-3	CAISESTTDTQYF	TGTGCCATCAGTGAGTCGACCACAGATACGCAGTATTTT
-	TRBV7-9	-	TRBJ2-5	CASSLARRSQETQYF	TGTGCCAGCAGCTTAGCCCGACGGAGCCAAGAGACCCAGTACTTC
-	TRBV12-3/TRBV12-4	few	TRBJ1-1	CASSKVGIEAFF	TGTGCCAGCAGCAAGGTGGGGATTGAAGCTTTCTTT
TRBD2	TRBV11-2	many	TRBJ2-5	CASSLAASGGEETQYF	TGTGCCAGCAGCTTAGCGGCTAGCGGGGGAGAAGAGACCCAGTACTTC
-	TRBV5-1	few	TRBJ2-5	CASSQSFVAETQYF	TGCGCCAGCAGCCAATCTTTCGTAGCCGAGACCCAGTACTTC
-	TRBV9	few	TRBJ2-7	CASSVKGLSSPDSYEQYF	TGTGCCAGCAGCGTAAAGGGACTTAGCTCACCCGACTCCTACGAGCAGTACTTC
-	TRBV6-2/TRBV6-3	few	TRBJ1-1	CASSQGYGAEAFF	TGTGCCAGCAGTCAGGGATATGGAGCTGAAGCTTTCTTT
-	TRBV7-3	few	TRBJ2-5	CASSPTAQETQYF	TGTGCCAGCAGCCCGACAGCGCAAGAGACCCAGTACTTC
TRBD1	TRBV7-2	few	TRBJ1-6	CASSYSGGAGSPLHF	TGTGCCAGCAGCTATTCAGGGGGCGCCGGTTCACCCCTCCACTTT
TRBD1	TRBV6-5	few	TRBJ2-7	CASSYSPTGYEQYF	TGTGCCAGCAGTTACTCCCCGACAGGGTACGAGCAGTACTTC
-	TRBV5-5	few	TRBJ2-2	CASSLEGQNTGELFF	TGTGCCAGCAGCTTGGAGGGGCAGAACACCGGGGAGCTGTTTTTT
-	TRBV7-9	-	TRBJ1-4	CASSLGWGEKNEKLFF	TGTGCCAGCAGCTTGGGATGGGGGGAGAAAAACGAAAAACTGTTTTTT
-	TRBV7-9	few	TRBJ1-5	CASSLRGINQPQHF	TGTGCCAGCAGCCTGAGGGGGATTAATCAGCCCCAGCATTTT
-	TRBV7-2	many	TRBJ1-1	CASSTLGGNTEAFF	TGTGCCAGCAGTACCCTAGGCGGAAACACTGAAGCTTTCTTT
TRBD1	TRBV7-2	few	TRBJ1-5	CASSFRQGSNQPQHF	TGTGCCAGCAGCTTCAGACAGGGGAGCAATCAGCCCCAGCATTTT
-	TRBV7-6	-	TRBJ1-2	CASSFRKGGDGYTF	TGTGCCAGCAGCTTCAGAAAAGGGGGGGATGGCTACACCTTC
TRBD2	TRBV9	-	TRBJ2-5	CASSVDTSGQETQYF	TGTGCCAGCAGCGTAGATACTAGCGGGCAAGAGACCCAGTACTTC
-	TRBV28	few	TRBJ2-1	CASRGRTDLFNEQFF	TGTGCCAGCAGGGGCCGGACGGACCTTTTCAATGAGCAGTTCTTC
-	TRBV3-1	-	TRBJ2-5	CASSEGTVGTQYF	TGTGCCAGCAGCGAGGGCACAGTCGGGACCCAGTACTTC
TRBD1	TRBV6-2/TRBV6-3	-	TRBJ1-2	CASRPGQGSAGRYTF	TGTGCCAGCAGACCCGGACAGGGGTCGGCCGGTCGCTACACCTTC
-	TRBV5-1	-	TRBJ1-3	CASAEGLSLSGNTIYF	TGCGCCAGCGCTGAAGGACTGAGTCTCTCTGGAAACACCATATATTTT
TRBD1	TRBV7-2	-	TRBJ2-3	CASSFPGGRDTQYF	TGTGCCAGCAGCTTCCCAGGGGGCAGGGATACGCAGTATTTT
-	TRBV3-1	-	TRBJ2-3	CATRDEITDTQYF	TGTGCCACCAGAGACGAGATCACAGATACGCAGTATTTT
-	TRBV4-1	-	TRBJ2-1	CASSQGRGVYNEQFF	TGCGCCAGCAGCCAAGGCAGAGGGGTATACAATGAGCAGTTCTTC
TRBD1	TRBV9	many	TRBJ1-1	CASSVGTGNTEAFF	TGTGCCAGCAGCGTAGGGACAGGGAACACTGAAGCTTTCTTT
-	TRBV4-2	-	TRBJ1-6	CASSQEADSITHYNSPLHF	TGTGCCAGCAGCCAAGAAGCGGACAGCATAACCCATTATAATTCACCCCTCCACTTT
-	TRBV18	few	TRBJ1-2	CASSPRQNNYGYTF	TGTGCCAGCTCACCACGTCAGAACAACTATGGCTACACCTTC
-	TRBV7-2	many	TRBJ1-6	CASSLGQTRGSYNSPLHF	TGTGCCAGCAGCTTAGGGCAGACCCGAGGCTCCTATAATTCACCCCTCCACTTT
-	TRBV4-1	few	TRBJ1-5	CASSQDGQPSRPQHF	TGCGCCAGCAGCCAAGACGGACAGCCCTCGAGGCCCCAGCATTTT
-	TRBV29-1	few	TRBJ2-3	CSVEGTWGYTDTQYF	TGCAGCGTTGAAGGAACATGGGGCTACACAGATACGCAGTATTTT
-	TRBV3-1	few	TRBJ1-5	CASSQGLNQPQHF	TGTGCCAGCAGCCAAGGTCTCAATCAGCCCCAGCATTTT
-	TRBV5-1	few	TRBJ1-2	CASSLEVQGFYGYTF	TGCGCCAGCAGCTTGGAGGTTCAGGGATTCTATGGCTACACCTTC
-	TRBV20-1	few	TRBJ1-2	CSARAGTPSEGYTF	TGCAGTGCTAGAGCCGGGACCCCCTCGGAGGGCTACACCTTC
-	TRBV6-5	-	TRBJ2-7	CASRRDTYEQYF	TGTGCCAGCAGAAGGGACACCTACGAGCAGTACTTC
-	TRBV5-4	few	TRBJ1-1	CASSRGIAEAFF	TGTGCCAGCAGCAGGGGGATAGCTGAAGCTTTCTTT
TRBD1	TRBV18	-	TRBJ2-7	CASSPPGQSPYEQYF	TGTGCCAGCTCACCCCCGGGACAGAGCCCCTACGAGCAGTACTTC
-	TRBV4-1	many	TRBJ2-5	CASSQGPGGRGIQETQYF	TGCGCCAGCAGCCAAGGGCCAGGCGGAAGGGGCATCCAAGAGACCCAGTACTTC
-	TRBV5-6	many	TRBJ1-2	CASSYQRDGYTF	TGTGCCAGCAGCTACCAACGGGATGGCTACACCTTC